Listed here is a single T cell receptor (beta chain). Its target antigen remains unknown. No clone much larger than this one lies a single base away; base qualities are absent. The entry originates in a study of T cell clonotyping in hematopoietic cell transplantation (dated by TCRdb to about 2021). For the study in its entirety: Recipient samples taken before transplant were collected after cytoreduction. Patient recruitment ran from late 2015 to January 2017, and follow-up continued until September 2020 or death. In the study, approximately 140 blood samples were gathered from approximately 35 consecutive transplant recipients and their related donors.

Looking up the germline V gene yields CDR1 LGHNA and CDR2 YNFKEQ. V loses 0 bases, J loses 4 bases, and the germline ends lie 12 bases apart. The CDR3 runs 15 amino acids, cysteine and phenylalanine included. Just CDR3 DNA is preserved here, 45 bases in frame from base 1. The immunoSEQ assay, a bias-controlled multiplex PCR with V- and J-specific primers, was used to amplify TCR beta CDR3 regions from genomic DNA. In a second PCR step, a proprietary barcode and Illumina adapter sequences were attached to the CDR3 amplicons. An Illumina MiSeq instrument was used for sequencing of the CDR3 libraries. In the original analysis: Export and quality control were handled in immunoSEQ Analyzer 3.0, while downstream analyses relied on R Bioconductor and Immunarch. Only productive rearrangements in the normalized downsampled data set went into calculating the repertoire metrics. In the normalized cohort, clonotypes with more than 5 templates were defined as pathologically expanded. Repertoire diversity was measured with the Inverse Simpson Index. To capture all clonotypes, the CMV-specificity analyses were run on the non-normalized data set. What TCRdb holds here is the immuneACCESS table cut down to in-frame rearrangements. Part of the clones is not present; checked against another copy, under half of the missing clones reflect an unresolved V gene, and the others are unexplained. V and J calls and clone size follow that table, whereas D and trimming were derived from the DNA. A total of nearly 7,000 clones appear in this sample, roughly 88% of them only once. Clones ranked in the top ten supply 3.6% of the sample.

Overall study outcomes, separate from this receptor: Broader TCR repertoire diversity after transplant was predicted by Inverse Simpson Index values from donors and from recipients before transplant. After transplant, TCR diversity in recipients dropped, and pathologically expanded clonotypes increased progressively from day 30 to day 180. Recipient repertoires showed only a small fraction of overlap with donor repertoires, and over 97% appeared de novo at the given depth. The sample size was limited, and CD4 and CD8 repertoire contributions could not be separated because cells were not sorted.

This specimen's time point label, interpreted: recipient sample about 28 days before transplant, after cytoreduction. Blood from recipients was drawn roughly 28 days before transplant, then again at days 30, 100 and 180 after transplant. Nuclei Lysis Solution was used to extract genomic DNA from fresh or cryopreserved unfractionated peripheral blood mononuclear cells. The TCR comes from a man aged 25 to 40 with acute myeloid leukemia. Some clones in this sample may be carry-over from other donors' samples. Sequenced material: peripheral blood mononuclear cells, taken before stem cell transplant. The chain employs TRBV4-2 and TRBJ1-2; there is no confident call for the D gene. Here is the DNA: TGTGCCAGCAGCCAAGAGCACGGCGTTACCTATGGCTACACCTTC. This codes for CASSQEHGVTYGYTF.